This TCR beta chain originates from a study of OX40 agonist ivuxolimab in advanced cancers. Study-wide points: Averaged across samples, CD8+ T cells carried more expanded clones than CD4+ did.

Repertoires were generated with immunoSEQ multiplex PCR, while TCRdb's copy carries only in-frame clones and drops some. The repertoire holds 65,000 to 75,000 clones, 70% to 90% seen once, with more than 0.75% in the top ten. Concerning this clone: Antigen specificity is unknown.

With 3 bases clipped from V and 12 bases from J, the junction kept 14 bases outside the gene matches. Germline values: CDR1 MDHEN, CDR2 SYDVKM. The CDR3 spans 16 residues. The V and J genes are TRBV28 and TRBJ2-1, with TRBD2 identical over 10 bases. The sequence was collected from an adult with an advanced solid tumor such as melanoma, head and neck, liver or kidney cancer. Source: CD4+ or CD8+ T cells sorted from blood, taken in a trial of the OX40 agonist ivuxolimab. CDR3 region: CASSLASGRAGYGQFF. The CDR3 nucleotides are TGTGCCAGCAGTTTGGCGAGCGGGAGGGCCGGGTATGGGCAGTTCTTC.